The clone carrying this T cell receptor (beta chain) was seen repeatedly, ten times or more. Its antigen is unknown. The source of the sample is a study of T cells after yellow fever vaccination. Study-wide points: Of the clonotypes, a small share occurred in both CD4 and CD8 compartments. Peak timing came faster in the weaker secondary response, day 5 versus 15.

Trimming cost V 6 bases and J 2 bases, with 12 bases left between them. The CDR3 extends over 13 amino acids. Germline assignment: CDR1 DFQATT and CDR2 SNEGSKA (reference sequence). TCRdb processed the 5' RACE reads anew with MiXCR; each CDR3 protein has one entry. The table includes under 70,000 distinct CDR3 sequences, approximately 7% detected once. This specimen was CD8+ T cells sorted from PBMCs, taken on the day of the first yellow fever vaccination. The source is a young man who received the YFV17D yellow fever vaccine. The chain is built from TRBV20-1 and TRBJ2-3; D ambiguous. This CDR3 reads CSAESRNTDTQYF. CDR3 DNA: TGCAGTGCAGAAAGCAGAAACACAGATACGCAGTATTTT.